A single sample is the source of the 32 T cell receptor beta chains below, sequenced in a study of blood T cell repertoires in COVID-19. The repertoire was sequenced with immunoSEQ multiplex PCR; TCRdb's copy has only in-frame clones and lacks some. Here the sample spans 18,000 or so clones, more than 70% being singletons. Sequencing was performed on peripheral blood. The receptors were gathered from a man aged 40-49 years with active COVID-19.

The CDR3 DNA sequence: TGTGCCATCAGTTCGGAGGGACAGCCCCAGCATTTT. Translated: CAISSEGQPQHF. The chain carries TRBV10-3 and TRBJ1-5, with D unclear. Germline CDR1 is ENHRY and CDR2 is SYGVKD. Trimming shortened V by 5 bases and J by 7 bases, and 9 bases separated the two germline ends. The CDR3 is made up of 12 amino acids.

This chain joins TRBV15 and TRBJ1-1; 8 bases agree with TRBD1. The CDR3 contains 16 residues. Trimming at V came to 3 bases and at J to 3 bases, leaving 9 bases not matched to a gene. The germline V gene encodes CDR1 LNHNV and CDR2 YYDKDF (reference sequence). CDR3 DNA sequence: TGTGCCACCAGCAGGTTGGGCAGGGGGCGCGACACTGAAGCTTTCTTT. Residues: CATSRLGRGRDTEAFF.

The rearrangement links TRBV29-1 to TRBJ1-4; tentative D call: TRBD1 (5 bases). CDR3 length: 13 amino acids. Between the trimmed V and J ends, which lost 4 bases and 5 bases, there was a span of 11 bases. Germline-derived CDR1 and CDR2 are SQVTM and ANQGSEA. The CDR3 here is CSVGAEGNEKLFF. DNA for the CDR3: TGCAGCGTTGGGGCGGAGGGGAATGAAAAACTGTTTTTT.

The chain joins TRBV7-2 to TRBJ2-7; no firm D call. Trimming cost V 2 bases and J 2 bases, with 7 bases left between them. Germline V CDR1 and CDR2: SGHTA, FQGNSA. The CDR3 consists of 13 residues. In nucleotides, the CDR3 is TGTGCCAGCAGCTTAAGCATCGCCTACGAGCAGTACTTC. It translates to CASSLSIAYEQYF. The full variable domain, completed using reference TRBV7-2 and TRBJ2-7, is GAGVSQSPSNKVTEKGKDVELRCDPISGHTALYWYRQSLGQGLEFLIYFQGNSAPDKSGLPSDRFSAERTGGSVSTLTIQRTQQEDSAVYLCASSLSIAYEQYFGPGTRLTVT.

The rearrangement links TRBV2 to TRBJ2-2; TRBD1 matches 10 bases. With 3 bases clipped from V and 6 bases from J, the junction kept 13 bases outside the gene matches. The CDR3 contains 18 residues. The germline V gene encodes CDR1 SNHLY and CDR2 FYNNEI. CDR3 nucleotides: TGTGCCAGCAGTGATGGAGGGGGGACAGGGGCCTGGCCCGGGGAGCTGTTTTTT. Protein sequence: CASSDGGGTGAWPGELFF.

This clone was observed a handful of times. This rearrangement joins TRBV6-6 to TRBJ1-5; possibly TRBD1 for D (5 bases). CDR3 length: 15 residues. The V and J ends lost 5 bases and 8 bases respectively, with 19 bases between them. The germline gives CDR1 MNHNY, CDR2 SVGAGI (reference sequence). The CDR3 reads CASSPGQASGEPQHF. In nucleotides, the CDR3 is TGTGCCAGCAGTCCGGGCCAGGCCTCGGGGGAGCCCCAGCATTTT.

The chain carries TRBV2 and TRBJ2-7; 7 bases map to TRBD2. CDR1 is SNHLY and CDR2 is FYNNEI in the germline V gene. The length of the CDR3 is 12 residues. With V trimmed by 7 bases and J by 3 bases, 3 bases remained unmatched. CDR3 DNA sequence: TGTGCCAGCACTTCGGGGGGCTACGAGCAGTACTTC. Its translation is CASTSGGYEQYF.

The chain joins TRBV5-4 to TRBJ2-1; 8 bases line up with TRBD2. V dropped 4 bases and J dropped 5; count of bases not matched to a gene: 8. Germline V gene lookup returns CDR1 SGHNT and CDR2 YYREEE (reference sequence). This CDR3 region has 15 residues. The CDR3 loop reads CASSRGGGTDNEQFF. The CDR3 DNA reads TGTGCCAGCAGCCGGGGGGGCGGTACGGACAATGAGCAGTTCTTC.

The rearrangement uses TRBV12-3 or TRBV12-4 and TRBJ1-5; 7 nucleotides align to TRBD1. The CDR3 is made up of 13 amino acids. V lost 8 bases and J lost 2; bases outside the gene matches: 3. This CDR3 is CASHGTGNQPQHF. CDR3 nucleotides: TGTGCCAGCCACGGGACAGGCAATCAGCCCCAGCATTTT.

The chain is built from TRBV19 and TRBJ1-1, with a weak D call TRBD1 (6 bases). The germline V and J ends were trimmed by 6 bases and 2 bases, with 13 bases remaining between them. The germline V gene encodes CDR1 LNHDA and CDR2 SQIVND (reference sequence). This CDR3 contains 14 residues. The CDR3 DNA reads as TGTGCCAGTAGGACACAGGGCCGTAACACTGAAGCTTTCTTT. Protein sequence: CASRTQGRNTEAFF. Supplemented by reference TRBV19 and TRBJ1-1, the full variable domain reads DGGITQSPKYLFRKEGQNVTLSCEQNLNHDAMYWYRQDPGQGLRLIYYSQIVNDFQKGDIAEGYSVSREKKESFPLTVTSAQKNPTAFYLCASRTQGRNTEAFFGQGTRLTVV.

The rearrangement uses TRBV27 and TRBJ1-1; D gene uncertain. Trimming left V 3 bases short and J 3 bases short, with 8 bases between. This CDR3 has 13 residues. From germline, CDR1 is MNHEY and CDR2 SMNVEV (reference sequence). The CDR3 sequence is CASSFNSDTEAFF. The CDR3 DNA reads as TGTGCCAGCAGTTTTAATTCAGACACTGAAGCTTTCTTT.

This chain joins TRBV6-5 and TRBJ1-6; the D is unclear. Germline CDR1 and CDR2: MNHEY and SVGAGI. The CDR3 covers 14 residues. V lost 6 bases, J lost 6 bases, and 12 bases lay in between. The CDR3 sequence is CASRPDGSNSPLHF. The CDR3 bases are TGTGCCAGCAGACCGGACGGGAGTAATTCACCCCTCCACTTT.

The table lists this clone with a few counts. This chain's CDR3 is CASSSGTGGYQETQYF. For the CDR3, the DNA is TGCGCCAGCAGCTCCGGGACAGGGGGCTATCAAGAGACCCAGTACTTC. The J gene is TRBJ2-5, the V gene TRBV5-1; 12 positions agree with TRBD1. The CDR3 extends over 16 amino acids. The ends lost 3 bases at V and 2 bases at J; junction bases unmatched: 5. Germline V gene sequence: CDR1 SGHRS, CDR2 YFSETQ.

The genes are TRBV10-3 and TRBJ1-3, with 8 bases aligning to TRBD1. The CDR3 is made up of 14 amino acids. The J segment lost 7 bases and the V segment lost 7 bases, leaving 9 bases of the junction unmatched. Germline CDR1 and CDR2: ENHRY and SYGVKD. The CDR3 loop is CAIMNGQGGNTIYF. CDR3 DNA sequence: TGTGCCATCATGAATGGACAGGGTGGGAACACCATATATTTT.

The chain couples TRBV9 to TRBJ2-4; D possibly corresponds to TRBD1 (5 bases). V lost 1 base to trimming and J lost 8 bases, with 16 bases between them. Germline values: CDR1 SGDLS, CDR2 YYNGEE. The length of the CDR3 is 15 residues. The CDR3, as DNA: TGTGCCAGCAGCGTATCCTGGGGCCTTGGGGACATTCAGTACTTC. The encoded protein is CASSVSWGLGDIQYF.

V gene TRBV4-3 combines with J gene TRBJ2-1; 8 bases fit TRBD2. V lost 0 bases and J lost 0; bases outside the gene matches: 7. The CDR3 loop spans 18 amino acids. Germline CDR1 and CDR2: LGHNA and YSLEER. CDR3 nucleotide sequence: TGCGCCAGCAGCCAAGAACCGTACCTAGCGGGCTCCTACAATGAGCAGTTCTTC. Residues: CASSQEPYLAGSYNEQFF.

This chain links TRBV6-2 or TRBV6-3 with TRBJ2-7; 7 bases line up with TRBD1. Germline assignment: CDR1 MNHEY and CDR2 SVGEGT. The CDR3 spans 14 residues. The V segment lost 5 bases and the J segment 2 bases; nucleotides outside the gene matches: 6. The CDR3 DNA is TGTGCCAGCAGTGGCCGCGACAGGGCCTACGAGCAGTACTTC. This encodes CASSGRDRAYEQYF.

The CDR3 coding sequence is TGTGCCTGGAATTTCGGAGCGGGGGGAAACACCATATATTTT. It translates to CAWNFGAGGNTIYF. This chain connects TRBV30 to TRBJ1-3; D uncertain. Trimming stripped 4 bases from V and 4 bases from J, with 14 bases between. The CDR3 is 14 residues long. Looked up from germline, CDR1 is GTSNPN and CDR2 is SVGIG (reference sequence).

CDR3 nucleotides: TGTGCCAGCAGTCGTACAGGGGGCGCGAGCTCCTATAATTCACCCCTCCACTTT. Residues: CASSRTGGASSYNSPLHF. The J gene is TRBJ1-6, the V gene TRBV2; 9 bases line up with TRBD1. Germline loops: CDR1 SNHLY, CDR2 FYNNEI. The CDR3 covers 18 residues. Unmatched junction bases numbered 8, after V lost 5 bases and J lost 0 bases.

The DNA for the CDR3 is TGTGCCAGCAGTTACCGGCTCCTGGGGGGCGGGAGTTCGCCAGCCGATACGCAGTATTTT. Amino acids: CASSYRLLGGGSSPADTQYF. This chain links TRBV6-2 or TRBV6-3 with TRBJ2-3, with D perhaps TRBD2 (7 bases). Germline values: CDR1 MNHEY, CDR2 SVGEGT. V lost 2 bases and J 6 bases, leaving 30 bases between the germline ends. This CDR3 spans 20 amino acids.

The rearrangement links TRBV7-3 to TRBJ1-6, with D possibly TRBD1 on 6 matching bases. Germline CDR1 reads SGHTA; CDR2 reads FQGTGA. CDR3 size: 14 residues. Trimming left V 2 bases short and J 5 bases short, with 7 bases between. The CDR3 loop is CASSLGGNNSPLHF. CDR3 bases: TGTGCCAGCAGCTTAGGGGGCAATAATTCACCCCTCCACTTT.

This chain connects TRBV19 to TRBJ1-5, with unresolved D. Deletions cut 3 bases from V and 2 bases from J, with 11 bases between. This CDR3 is built from 15 residues. The germline gives CDR1 LNHDA, CDR2 SQIVND (reference sequence). CDR3 protein: CASSIGSYGNQPQHF. As DNA, the CDR3 is TGTGCCAGTAGTATCGGGAGTTATGGCAATCAGCCCCAGCATTTT.

J is TRBJ1-2 and V is TRBV5-4; possibly TRBD1 for D (6 bases). Germline V gene lookup returns CDR1 SGHNT and CDR2 YYREEE (reference sequence). The V and J ends lost 4 bases and 6 bases respectively, with 19 bases between them. The CDR3 length is 15 residues. The chain's CDR3 is CASSLGRGGRDGYTF. CDR3 DNA: TGTGCCAGCAGCCTAGGGAGGGGGGGGAGAGATGGCTACACCTTC.

This clone has a single count. The V and J genes are TRBV7-9 and TRBJ1-2, with unresolved D. The CDR3 consists of 11 residues. The V gene's germline CDR1 is SEHNR and CDR2 FQNEAQ (reference sequence). Between the trimmed V and J ends, which lost 5 bases and 9 bases, there was a span of 10 bases. The CDR3 DNA sequence: TGTGCCAGCAGCCCGCGGCTCCGCTACACCTTC. Encoded protein: CASSPRLRYTF.

The chain is built from TRBV6-5 and TRBJ2-3; 12 bases fit TRBD2. The junction had 4 bases not matched to a gene; V was cut back by 0 bases and J by 6 bases. CDR3 length equals 16 residues. CDR1 is MNHEY, CDR2 SVGAGI, per germline. The CDR3, as DNA: TGTGCCAGCAGTTACTCGACTAGCGGGAGTTTGGATACGCAGTATTTT. Its translation: CASSYSTSGSLDTQYF.

This chain joins TRBV13 and TRBJ2-1, with TRBD2 matching 9 bases. The CDR3 length is 14 residues. V trimming: 5 bases; J trimming: 8 bases; junction bases outside the gene matches: 7. CDR1 is PRHDT and CDR2 is FYEKMQ in the germline V gene (reference sequence). CDR3 in DNA: TGTGCCAGCAGCCTCGGACTAGCGTTGCATGAGCAGTTCTTC. Amino acid sequence: CASSLGLALHEQFF.

The gene calls are TRBV11-2 and TRBJ1-2; D ambiguous. With 4 bases removed from V and 3 bases from J, the gap between germline ends came to 15 bases. Germline V gives CDR1 SGHAT, CDR2 FQNNGV. The CDR3 sequence is 15 residues long. In nucleotides, the CDR3 is TGTGCCAGCAGCTCGCAACTGCGGAAATACTATGGCTACACCTTC. Its protein is CASSSQLRKYYGYTF.

This chain's CDR3 is CASSPRLLTPLHF. The CDR3 region has the DNA TGTGCCAGCTCACCACGACTCCTCACACCCCTCCACTTT. V gene TRBV18 combines with J gene TRBJ1-6; D is ambiguous. V was trimmed by 1 base and J by 11 bases, leaving 9 bases between them. Looked up from germline, CDR1 is KGHSH and CDR2 is LQKENI. The CDR3 covers 13 residues.

This chain joins TRBV2 and TRBJ2-1; possibly TRBD2 for D (5 bases). V was shortened by 3 bases and J by 0 bases, with 6 bases between the two germline ends. This CDR3 is built from 14 residues. Germline V lookup: CDR1 SNHLY, CDR2 FYNNEI. The CDR3 loop reads CASSDGNSYNEQFF. As DNA, the CDR3 is TGTGCCAGCAGTGACGGGAACTCCTACAATGAGCAGTTCTTC.

This chain connects TRBV15 to TRBJ2-7; D is undetermined. The CDR3 totals 13 residues. Looked up from germline, CDR1 is LNHNV and CDR2 is YYDKDF (reference sequence). The V gene lost 4 bases and the J gene lost 3 bases, with 10 bases spanning the gap. In DNA form, the CDR3 reads TGTGCCACCAGCACAAGCCCAGGCTACGAGCAGTACTTC. Translation gives CATSTSPGYEQYF.

The chain has TRBV7-2 and TRBJ1-3; D ambiguous. The CDR3 has 13 amino acids. V gave up 4 bases and J gave up 4 bases, with 8 bases separating them. CDR1 and CDR2 (germline): SGHTA, FQGNSA. The chain's CDR3 is CASSSVPGNTIYF. Written as DNA, the CDR3 is TGTGCCAGCAGCTCAGTCCCCGGAAACACCATATATTTT.

This clone was recorded only once. CDR3 sequence: CASSRTGGGETQYF. The CDR3 DNA sequence: TGTGCCAGCTCACGGACAGGGGGGGGAGAGACCCAGTACTTC. The chain recombines TRBV18 with TRBJ2-5; TRBD1 matches 10 bases. Germline CDR1 and CDR2: KGHSH and LQKENI. This CDR3 has 14 amino acids. V lost 4 bases, J lost 4 bases, and 3 bases stayed unmatched.